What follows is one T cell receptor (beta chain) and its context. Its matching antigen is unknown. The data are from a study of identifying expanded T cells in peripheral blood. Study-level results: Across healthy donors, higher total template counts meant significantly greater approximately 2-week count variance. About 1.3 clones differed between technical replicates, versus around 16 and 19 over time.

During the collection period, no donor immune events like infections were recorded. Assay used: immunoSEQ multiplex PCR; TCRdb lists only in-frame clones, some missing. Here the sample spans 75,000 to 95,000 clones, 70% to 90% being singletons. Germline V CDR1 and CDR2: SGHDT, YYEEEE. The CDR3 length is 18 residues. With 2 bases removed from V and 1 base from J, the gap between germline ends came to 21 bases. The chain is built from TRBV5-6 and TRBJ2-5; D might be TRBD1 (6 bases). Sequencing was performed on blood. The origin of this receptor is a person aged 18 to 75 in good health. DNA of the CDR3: TGTGCCAGCAGCTTCCGCAGGGGACGTAGACCTACCCAAGAGACCCAGTACTTC. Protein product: CASSFRRGRRPTQETQYF.